The 10 T cell receptor beta chains given below trace back to one sample, sequenced in a study of T cell repertoires in cytomegalovirus infection. TCRdb used MiXCR to reprocess the reads, holding one entry per CDR3 protein. The table shows around 170,000 distinct CDR3 sequences, with approximately 17% occurring only once. Sequences were obtained from CD8+ T cells from PBMCs. The receptors were gathered from a human donor in good health (CMV status not recorded). Some clones in this sample may be carry-over from other donors' samples.

This clonotype was seen more than once but under ten times. The genes are TRBV7-2 and TRBJ1-3; the D is unclear. The CDR3 length is 17 residues. Deletions cut 1 base from V and 4 bases from J, with 17 bases between. Per the germline V gene, CDR1 is SGHTA and CDR2 is FQGNSA. The CDR3 protein is CASSLGLSTRPGNTIYF. CDR3 DNA sequence: TGTGCCAGCAGCTTAGGACTCTCCACGAGGCCCGGAAACACCATATATTTT.

The genes are TRBV14 and TRBJ1-2, with unresolved D. Germline CDR1 is SGHDN and CDR2 is FVKESK. V lost 4 bases and J 5 bases, leaving 14 bases between the germline ends. The CDR3 covers 14 residues. CDR3 in amino acids: CASSLRGFIYGYTF. In nucleotides, the CDR3 is TGTGCCAGCAGCCTGAGAGGATTCATATATGGCTACACCTTC.

The J gene is TRBJ2-1, the V gene TRBV13, with D tentatively TRBD1 or TRBD2 (5 bases each). The CDR3 contains 16 residues. Trimming cost V 4 bases and J 1 base, with 14 bases left between them. Per the germline V gene, CDR1 is PRHDT and CDR2 is FYEKMQ (reference sequence). The CDR3 protein is CASSSRDGLSYNEQFF. The CDR3 region has the DNA TGTGCCAGCAGCTCCCGGGACGGTTTGTCCTACAATGAGCAGTTCTTC.

The genes are TRBV3-1 and TRBJ2-1, with no clear D. Germline CDR1 reads LGHDT; CDR2 reads YNNKEL (reference sequence). CDR3 length: 14 amino acids. The germline V and J ends were trimmed by 0 bases and 4 bases, with 7 bases remaining between them. DNA of the CDR3: TGTGCCAGCAGCCAAGAGACGGCGTACAATGAGCAGTTCTTC. It translates to CASSQETAYNEQFF.

The sample holds a few counts of this clonotype. CDR3 sequence (DNA): TGTGCCAGCAGCTTATTCGGTGACCTGAATGAGCAGTTCTTC. This encodes CASSLFGDLNEQFF. The V and J genes are TRBV7-8 and TRBJ2-1; D is uncertain. Germline V gene data show CDR1 as SGHVS and CDR2 as FQNEAQ. Trimming removed 2 bases at V and 7 bases at J, with 12 bases between. This CDR3 is 14 amino acids long.

This clonotype was counted between two and nine times. The rearrangement uses TRBV7-9 and TRBJ1-2; the match to TRBD1 covers 7 bases. The J segment lost 3 bases and the V segment lost 2 bases, leaving 3 bases of the junction unmatched. Per the germline V gene, CDR1 is SEHNR and CDR2 is FQNEAQ (reference sequence). The CDR3 extends over 14 amino acids. The DNA of the CDR3 is TGTGCCAGCAGCTTATTAGGGGGCGACTATGGCTACACCTTC. It translates to CASSLLGGDYGYTF. Full variable domain (missing parts from reference TRBV7-9 and TRBJ1-2): DTGVSQNPRHKITKRGQNVTFRCDPISEHNRLYWYRQTLGQGPEFLTYFQNEAQLEKSRLLSDRFSAERPKGSFSTLEIQRTEQGDSAMYLCASSLLGGDYGYTFGSGTRLTVV.

This clonotype was seen more than once but under ten times. V usage is TRBV5-6 and J usage is TRBJ2-5; D not resolved. V lost 1 base, J lost 3 bases, and 13 bases lay in between. CDR3 size: 15 residues. Germline lookup yields CDR1 SGHDT and CDR2 YYEEEE. CDR3 DNA sequence: TGTGCCAGCAGCTTGATAGAGTTGGTTGAAGAGACCCAGTACTTC. Its protein is CASSLIELVEETQYF. Combining the CDR3 with reference TRBV5-6 and TRBJ2-5 gives the whole variable domain DAGVTQSPTHLIKTRGQQVTLRCSPKSGHDTVSWYQQALGQGPQFIFQYYEEEERQRGNFPDRFSGHQFPNYSSELNVNALLLGDSALYLCASSLIELVEETQYFGPGTRLLVL.

This clonotype was recorded a few times. This chain joins TRBV7-2 and TRBJ1-1; D is perhaps TRBD1 (6 bases). Per germline, CDR1 SGHTA and CDR2 FQGNSA. V lost 5 bases, J lost 5 bases, and 15 bases lay in between. This CDR3 contains 14 residues. CDR3 nucleotides: TGTGCCAGCAGCCCAGAGAGGGGGGGGACTGAAGCTTTCTTT. Translated: CASSPERGGTEAFF.

This chain uses TRBV3-1 with TRBJ1-2; D is perhaps TRBD1 (5 bases). The CDR3 is 14 amino acids. Germline CDR1 reads LGHDT; CDR2 reads YNNKEL (reference sequence). V was trimmed by 0 bases and J by 4 bases, leaving 9 bases between them. Here the CDR3 reads CASSQEGESYGYTF. In DNA, the CDR3 is TGTGCCAGCAGCCAAGAGGGGGAAAGCTATGGCTACACCTTC.

This clonotype was counted between two and nine times. The gene calls are TRBV19 and TRBJ2-5, with D unclear. The V end was cut by 3 bases, the J end by 5 bases, with 10 bases between. CDR3 length equals 13 residues. The germline CDR1 and CDR2 sequences are LNHDA and SQIVND (reference sequence). CDR3 protein: CASSISGLETQYF. The CDR3 DNA reads as TGTGCCAGTAGTATCTCCGGTTTGGAGACCCAGTACTTC.